This T cell receptor beta chain was sequenced for a study of response to subunit inactivated influenza vaccine. Study results and caveats: With each seasonal influenza vaccination, the authors suggested, few new T cells are recruited.

This clonotype was seen a few times. The target antigen is unknown. One entry per CDR3 protein, called by TCRdb with MiXCR from the RT-PCR reads. The data show about 310,000 distinct CDR3 sequences, with 21% seen just once and roughly 10% held by the top ten. This CDR3 is built from 18 residues. V lost 0 bases, J lost 4 bases, and 12 bases stayed unmatched. Germline V gene data show CDR1 as SGHDT and CDR2 as YYEEEE. This receptor was identified in a man between 50 and 70 years old who received an inactivated influenza vaccine. The specimen comprised PBMCs from blood, sampled approximately 20 months after vaccination. The V and J genes are TRBV5-6 and TRBJ2-2, with TRBD1 matching over 7 bases. CDR3 coding DNA: TGTGCCAGCAGCTTGGTCGGCAGGGGGTTCCGTCTCACCGGGGAGCTGTTTTTT. Protein: CASSLVGRGFRLTGELFF.